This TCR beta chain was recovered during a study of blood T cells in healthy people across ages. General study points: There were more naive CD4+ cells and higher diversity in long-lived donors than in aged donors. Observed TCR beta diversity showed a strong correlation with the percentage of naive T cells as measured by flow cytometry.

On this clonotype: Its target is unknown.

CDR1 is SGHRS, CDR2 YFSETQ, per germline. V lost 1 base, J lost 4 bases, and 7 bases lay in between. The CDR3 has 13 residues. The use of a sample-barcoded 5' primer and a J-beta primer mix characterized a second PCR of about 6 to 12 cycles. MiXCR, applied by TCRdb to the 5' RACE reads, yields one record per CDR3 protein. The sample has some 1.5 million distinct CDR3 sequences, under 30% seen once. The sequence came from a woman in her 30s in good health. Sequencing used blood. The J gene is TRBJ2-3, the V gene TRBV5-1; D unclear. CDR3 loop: CASSLNVADTQYF. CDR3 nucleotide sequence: TGCGCCAGCAGCTTGAACGTGGCAGATACGCAGTATTTT. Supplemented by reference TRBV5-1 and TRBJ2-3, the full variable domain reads KAGVTQTPRYLIKTRGQQVTLSCSPISGHRSVSWYQQTPGQGLQFLFEYFSETQRNKGNFPGRFSGRQFSNSRSEMNVSTLELGDSALYLCASSLNVADTQYFGPGTRLTVL.